The present TCR beta chain was sequenced within a study of blood T cell repertoires in COVID-19. Background on the study: PBMCs, B-cell-depleted T cells, or T cells were the source of the cDNA or gDNA that made up the material.

In assigning cohorts, the study relied on participant-reported clinical history. Clones were sequenced by immunoSEQ multiplex PCR, and TCRdb holds only the in-frame ones, with some missing. The repertoire holds 200,000 to 250,000 clones, with roughly 82% as singletons. V shed 5 bases, J shed 5 bases, and the junction held 10 bases outside the gene matches. Germline loops: CDR1 SGHRS, CDR2 YFSETQ. This CDR3 contains 15 residues. Input material: PBMCs or T cells enriched from blood (not recorded which). The sequence was collected from a woman aged 45-65 years who had recovered from COVID-19. This chain links TRBV5-1 with TRBJ2-5, with TRBD1 matching 9 bases. The CDR3 is CASSPNGQGPETQYF. For the CDR3, the DNA is TGCGCCAGCAGTCCTAACGGACAGGGGCCGGAGACCCAGTACTTC.